This T cell receptor (beta chain) was recovered during a study of cytomegalovirus exposure and HLA in healthy donors. Germline V CDR1 and CDR2: SGDLS, YYNGEE. Trimming at V came to 2 bases and at J to 6 bases, leaving 7 bases not matched to a gene. This CDR3 region has 16 residues. PCR primers comprised 60 Vbeta and 13 Jbeta primers. Repertoires were generated with immunoSEQ multiplex PCR, while TCRdb's copy carries only in-frame clones and drops some. The sample shows more than 100,000 clones, around three fifths of them seen only once. This TCR came from a woman aged 40 to 50 in good health and CMV-seronegative. This chain joins TRBV9 and TRBJ1-6, with TRBD1 matching over 8 bases. Sequences were obtained from PBMCs. CDR3 DNA: TGTGCCAGCAGCGTTAACCCGACAGGGGTTAATTCACCCCTCCACTTT. Protein sequence: CASSVNPTGVNSPLHF.